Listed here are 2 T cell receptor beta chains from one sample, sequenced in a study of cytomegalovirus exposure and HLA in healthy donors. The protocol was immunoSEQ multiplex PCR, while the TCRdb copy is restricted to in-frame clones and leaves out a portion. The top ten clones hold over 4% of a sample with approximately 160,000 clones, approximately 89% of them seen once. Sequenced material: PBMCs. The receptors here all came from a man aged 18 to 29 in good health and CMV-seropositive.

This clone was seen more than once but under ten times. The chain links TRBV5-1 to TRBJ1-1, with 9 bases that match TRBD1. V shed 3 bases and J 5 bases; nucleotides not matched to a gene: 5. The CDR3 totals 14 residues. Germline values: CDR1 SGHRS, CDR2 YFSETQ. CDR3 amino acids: CASSSDRGITEAFF. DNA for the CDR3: TGCGCCAGCAGCTCGGACAGGGGTATTACTGAAGCTTTCTTT.

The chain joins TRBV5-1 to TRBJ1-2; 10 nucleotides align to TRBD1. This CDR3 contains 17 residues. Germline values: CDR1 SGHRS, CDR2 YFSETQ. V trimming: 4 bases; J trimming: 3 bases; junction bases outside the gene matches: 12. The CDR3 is CASSTNLRDRGDYGYTF. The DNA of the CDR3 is TGCGCCAGCAGCACTAACCTCCGGGACAGGGGAGACTATGGCTACACCTTC.